These 10 T cell receptor beta chains share one sample of origin, sequenced in a study of OX40 agonist ivuxolimab in advanced cancers. Libraries were built with the immunoSEQ multiplex PCR assay. The table was pulled from immuneACCESS by TCRdb, which kept in-frame rearrangements only. Such tables lose some clones; where checked, under half of the loss comes from unresolved V genes, and the rest has no known cause. This sample gives tens of thousands of clones in total; around 80% of them show up just once. Of the sample, 1.6% is held by the ten largest clones. Sequences were derived from CD4+ or CD8+ T cells sorted from blood, sampled in a trial of the OX40 agonist ivuxolimab. The receptors shown here come from an adult with an advanced solid tumor such as melanoma, head and neck, liver or kidney cancer.

The table lists this clone with a few counts. The gene calls are TRBV4-2 and TRBJ1-2, with D possibly being TRBD1 (6 bases). CDR3 length equals 14 residues. Trimming cost V 4 bases and J 3 bases, with 12 bases left between them. Germline CDR1 LGHNA, CDR2 YNFKEQ. The chain's CDR3 is CASSPYRTDYGYTF. CDR3 DNA: TGTGCCAGCAGCCCCTACCGGACAGACTATGGCTACACCTTC.

The genes are TRBV29-1 and TRBJ1-2, with TRBD1 as a possible D gene (5 bases). CDR3 length: 13 amino acids. Germline values: CDR1 SQVTM, CDR2 ANQGSEA. Trimming left V 6 bases short and J 8 bases short, with 19 bases between. The CDR3 sequence: CSVPREGVNGYTF. In DNA, the CDR3 is TGCAGCGTGCCCAGGGAGGGAGTGAACGGCTACACCTTC.

This chain uses TRBV5-1 with TRBJ2-7, with TRBD2 matching over 8 bases. CDR1 and CDR2 (germline): SGHRS, YFSETQ. The CDR3 spans 14 residues. The junction had 4 bases not matched to a gene; V was cut back by 4 bases and J by 1 base. The CDR3 here is CASSSGSLSYEQYF. The CDR3 DNA is TGCGCCAGCAGCAGCGGGAGCCTTTCCTACGAGCAGTACTTC.

The rearrangement uses TRBV28 and TRBJ1-5; D perhaps matches TRBD1 (5 bases). The CDR3 runs to 16 residues. CDR1 and CDR2 from the germline V gene are MDHEN and SYDVKM. V shed 4 bases and J shed 4 bases, with 17 bases lying between them. This CDR3 is CASSSTSTGGNQPQHF. The CDR3, as DNA: TGTGCCAGCAGTTCCACTTCGACTGGGGGAAATCAGCCCCAGCATTTT.

In the case of this clone: The same CDR3 is also encoded by other DNA sequences in this sample. The rearrangement joins TRBV19 to TRBJ2-1; D not resolved. The germline V gene has CDR1 LNHDA and CDR2 SQIVND (reference sequence). CDR3 length equals 13 residues. V shed 3 bases and J shed 5 bases, with 8 bases lying between them. The CDR3 DNA reads TGTGCCAGTAGTATTGGCGGCAACAATGAGCAGTTCTTC. It translates to CASSIGGNNEQFF. Variable domain in full (rest from reference TRBV19 and TRBJ2-1): DGGITQSPKYLFRKEGQNVTLSCEQNLNHDAMYWYRQDPGQGLRLIYYSQIVNDFQKGDIAEGYSVSREKKESFPLTVTSAQKNPTAFYLCASSIGGNNEQFFGPGTRLTVL.

V gene TRBV5-6 combines with J gene TRBJ2-1, with D tentatively TRBD1 (6 bases). The V gene lost 2 bases and the J gene lost 10 bases, with 16 bases spanning the gap. The CDR3 covers 14 residues. CDR1 SGHDT and CDR2 YYEEEE come from the germline V gene. CDR3 loop: CASSFQGRLGEQFF. Written as DNA, the CDR3 is TGTGCCAGCAGCTTTCAGGGGCGTTTAGGCGAGCAGTTCTTC.

V usage is TRBV27 and J usage is TRBJ1-2; possibly TRBD1 for D (5 bases). CDR1 and CDR2 (germline): MNHEY, SMNVEV (reference sequence). This CDR3 is built from 14 residues. Trimming removed 8 bases at V and 2 bases at J, with 15 bases between. The CDR3 nucleotides are TGTGCCAGCGGGCGTAGGGACCGAAACTATGGCTACACCTTC. This encodes CASGRRDRNYGYTF.

CDR3 region: CASSKSGRFYEQYF. The DNA for the CDR3 is TGTGCCAGCAGCAAGAGCGGGAGATTCTACGAGCAGTACTTC. The chain links TRBV7-8 to TRBJ2-7; 8 nucleotides agree with TRBD2. Germline values: CDR1 SGHVS, CDR2 FQNEAQ. CDR3 length: 14 residues. V gave up 5 bases and J gave up 3 bases; unmatched junction bases: 6.

The gene calls are TRBV29-1 and TRBJ2-2; D tentatively fits TRBD1 or TRBD2 (5 bases each). CDR1 is SQVTM, CDR2 ANQGSEA, per germline. The CDR3 totals 14 residues. V lost 5 bases, J lost 1 base, and 11 bases lay in between. CDR3 nucleotides: TGCAGCGTTACCCTGGGGGAGAACACCGGGGAGCTGTTTTTT. It codes for CSVTLGENTGELFF.

The V and J genes are TRBV11-2 and TRBJ2-2; no firm D call. Deletions cut 5 bases from V and 8 bases from J, with 9 bases between. The CDR3 is 12 residues long. Germline loops: CDR1 SGHAT, CDR2 FQNNGV. In nucleotides, the CDR3 is TGTGCCAGCAGCCCCCTTCCTGGGGAGCTGTTTTTT. Translating it yields CASSPLPGELFF.